The sequence of this TCR beta chain was determined in a study of blood T cell repertoires in COVID-19. Measured with immunoSEQ multiplex PCR; TCRdb has only the in-frame clones, and not every one. The sample contains about 150,000 clones, 80% of which appear only once. With 1 base removed from V and 3 bases from J, the gap between germline ends came to 6 bases. This CDR3 has 13 residues. Germline assignment: CDR1 SGHKS and CDR2 YYEKEE (reference sequence). The clonotype was recovered from a man aged 60 to 75 with acute or convalescent COVID-19. Sequencing input: peripheral blood. The chain joins TRBV5-5 to TRBJ2-3; possible D gene TRBD1, 5 bases. The CDR3 reads CASSLQGTDTQYF. In nucleotides, the CDR3 is TGTGCCAGCAGCTTGCAGGGAACAGATACGCAGTATTTT.